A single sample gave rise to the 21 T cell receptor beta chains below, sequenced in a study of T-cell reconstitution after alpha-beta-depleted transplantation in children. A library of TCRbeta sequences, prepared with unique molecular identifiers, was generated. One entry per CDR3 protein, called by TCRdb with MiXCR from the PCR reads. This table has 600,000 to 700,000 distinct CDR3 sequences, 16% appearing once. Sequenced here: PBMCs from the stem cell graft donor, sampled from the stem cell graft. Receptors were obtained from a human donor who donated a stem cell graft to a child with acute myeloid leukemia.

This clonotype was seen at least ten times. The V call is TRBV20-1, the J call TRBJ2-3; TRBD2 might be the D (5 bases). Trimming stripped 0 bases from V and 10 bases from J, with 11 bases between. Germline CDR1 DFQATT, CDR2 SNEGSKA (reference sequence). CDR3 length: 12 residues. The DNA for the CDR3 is TGCAGTGCTAGAGAACTAGGAGGTCCGCAGTATTTT. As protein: CSARELGGPQYF.

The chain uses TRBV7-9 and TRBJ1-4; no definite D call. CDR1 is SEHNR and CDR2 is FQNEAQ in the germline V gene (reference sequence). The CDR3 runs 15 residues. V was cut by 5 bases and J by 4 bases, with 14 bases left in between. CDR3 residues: CASSPVTPYNEKLFF. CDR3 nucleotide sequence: TGTGCCAGCAGCCCCGTGACACCTTATAATGAAAAACTGTTTTTT.

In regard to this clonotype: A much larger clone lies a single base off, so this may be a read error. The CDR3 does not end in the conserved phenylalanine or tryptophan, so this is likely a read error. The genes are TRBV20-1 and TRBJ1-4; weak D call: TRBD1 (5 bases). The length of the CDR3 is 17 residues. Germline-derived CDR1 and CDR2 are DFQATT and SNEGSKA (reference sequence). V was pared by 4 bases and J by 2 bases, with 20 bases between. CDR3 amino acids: CSATGGKGLVTNEKLFY. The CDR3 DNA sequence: TGCAGTGCTACGGGGGGGAAGGGATTGGTGACTAATGAAAAACTGTTTTAT.

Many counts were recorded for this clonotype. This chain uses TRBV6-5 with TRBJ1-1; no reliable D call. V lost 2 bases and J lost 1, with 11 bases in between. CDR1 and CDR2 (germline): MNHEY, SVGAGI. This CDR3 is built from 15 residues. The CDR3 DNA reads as TGTGCCAGCAGTTACGGTCCGGGAACGAACACTGAAGCTTTCTTT. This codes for CASSYGPGTNTEAFF.

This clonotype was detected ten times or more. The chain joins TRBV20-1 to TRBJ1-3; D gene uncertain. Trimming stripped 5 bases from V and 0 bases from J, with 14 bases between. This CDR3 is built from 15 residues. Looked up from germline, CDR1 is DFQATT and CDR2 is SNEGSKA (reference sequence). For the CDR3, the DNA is TGCAGTGCTCGTCCCGGACGGAGCTCTGGAAACACCATATATTTT. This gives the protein CSARPGRSSGNTIYF.

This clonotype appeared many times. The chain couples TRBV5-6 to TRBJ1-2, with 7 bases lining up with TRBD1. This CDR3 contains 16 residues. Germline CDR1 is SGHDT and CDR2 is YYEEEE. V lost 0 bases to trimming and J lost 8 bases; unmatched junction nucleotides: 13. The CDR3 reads CASSLDGQETTMGYTF. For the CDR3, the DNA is TGTGCCAGCAGCTTGGACGGACAGGAGACAACTATGGGCTACACCTTC.

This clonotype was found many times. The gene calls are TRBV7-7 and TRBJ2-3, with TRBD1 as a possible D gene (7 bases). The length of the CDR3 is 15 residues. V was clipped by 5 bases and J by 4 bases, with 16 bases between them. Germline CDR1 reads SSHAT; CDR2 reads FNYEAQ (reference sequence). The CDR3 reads CASSQGGTSSDTQYF. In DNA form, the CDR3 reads TGTGCCAGCAGCCAAGGGGGCACTAGCTCAGATACGCAGTATTTT. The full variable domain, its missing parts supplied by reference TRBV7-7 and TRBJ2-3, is GAGVSQSPRYKVTKRGQDVTLRCDPISSHATLYWYQQALGQGPEFLTYFNYEAQPDKSGLPSDRFSAERPEGSISTLTIQRTEQRDSAMYRCASSQGGTSSDTQYFGPGTRLTVL.

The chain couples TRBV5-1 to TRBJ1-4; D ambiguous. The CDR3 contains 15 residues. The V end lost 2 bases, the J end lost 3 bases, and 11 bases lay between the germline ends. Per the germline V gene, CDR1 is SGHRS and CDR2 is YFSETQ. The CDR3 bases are TGCGCCAGCAGCTTTGAGGGTATAGCTAATGAAAAACTGTTTTTT. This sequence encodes CASSFEGIANEKLFF.

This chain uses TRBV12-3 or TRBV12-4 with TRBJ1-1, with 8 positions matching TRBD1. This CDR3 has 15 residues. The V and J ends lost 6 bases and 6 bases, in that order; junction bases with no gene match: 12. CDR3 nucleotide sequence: TGTGCCAGCAGCGAACCGGACAGGGAAGGTGCTGAAGCTTTCTTT. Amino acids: CASSEPDREGAEAFF.

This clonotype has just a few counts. The CDR3 bases are TGTGCCAGCAGCATCAGTCGATACAATGAGCAGTTCTTC. Translated, it gives CASSISRYNEQFF. The V and J genes are TRBV12-3 or TRBV12-4 and TRBJ2-1; D is ambiguous. CDR3 size: 13 residues. Trimming left V 6 bases short and J 4 bases short, with 10 bases between.

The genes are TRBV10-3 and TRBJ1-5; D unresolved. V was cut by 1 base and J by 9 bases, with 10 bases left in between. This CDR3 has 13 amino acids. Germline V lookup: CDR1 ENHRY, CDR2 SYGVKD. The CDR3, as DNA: TGTGCCATCAGTGAGTTCCCCGAGGGGCCCCAGCATTTT. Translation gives CAISEFPEGPQHF.

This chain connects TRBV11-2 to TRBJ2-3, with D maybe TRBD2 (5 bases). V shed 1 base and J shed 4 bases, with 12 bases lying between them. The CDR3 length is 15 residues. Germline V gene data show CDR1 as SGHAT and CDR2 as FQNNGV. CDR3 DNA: TGTGCCAGCAGCTTAGGTCCCGGGCGGGCAGATACGCAGTATTTT. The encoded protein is CASSLGPGRADTQYF.

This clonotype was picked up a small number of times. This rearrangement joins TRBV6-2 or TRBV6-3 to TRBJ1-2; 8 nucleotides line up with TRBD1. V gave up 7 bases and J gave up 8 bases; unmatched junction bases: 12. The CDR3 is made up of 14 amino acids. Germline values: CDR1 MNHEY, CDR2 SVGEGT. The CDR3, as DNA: TGTGCCAGCACCCAGGGGGCGGCCTACAGGGGCTACACCTTC. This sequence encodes CASTQGAAYRGYTF.

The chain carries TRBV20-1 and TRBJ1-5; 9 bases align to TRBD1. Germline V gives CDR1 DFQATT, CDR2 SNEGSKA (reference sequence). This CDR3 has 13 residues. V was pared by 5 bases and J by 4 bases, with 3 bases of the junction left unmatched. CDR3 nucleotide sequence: TGCAGTGCTTTTGACAGGGGGAATCAGCCCCAGCATTTT. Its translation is CSAFDRGNQPQHF.

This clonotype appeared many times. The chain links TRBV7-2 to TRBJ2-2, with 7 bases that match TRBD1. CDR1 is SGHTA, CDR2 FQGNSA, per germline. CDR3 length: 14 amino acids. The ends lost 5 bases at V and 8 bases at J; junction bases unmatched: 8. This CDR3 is CASSPDRAGGELFF. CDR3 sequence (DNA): TGTGCCAGCAGCCCTGACAGGGCTGGGGGGGAGCTGTTTTTT.

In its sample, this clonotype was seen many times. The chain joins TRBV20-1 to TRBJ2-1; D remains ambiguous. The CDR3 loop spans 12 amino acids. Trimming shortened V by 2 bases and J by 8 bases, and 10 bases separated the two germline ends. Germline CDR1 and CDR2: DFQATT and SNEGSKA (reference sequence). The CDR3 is CSARLPQDEQFF. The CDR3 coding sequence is TGCAGTGCTAGACTCCCCCAGGATGAGCAGTTCTTC.

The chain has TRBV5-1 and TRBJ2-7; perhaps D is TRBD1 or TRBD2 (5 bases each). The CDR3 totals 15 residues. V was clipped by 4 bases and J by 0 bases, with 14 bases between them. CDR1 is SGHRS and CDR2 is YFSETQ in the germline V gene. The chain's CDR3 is CASSPARGTSYEQYF. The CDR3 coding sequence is TGCGCCAGCAGCCCGGCGAGAGGGACCTCCTACGAGCAGTACTTC.

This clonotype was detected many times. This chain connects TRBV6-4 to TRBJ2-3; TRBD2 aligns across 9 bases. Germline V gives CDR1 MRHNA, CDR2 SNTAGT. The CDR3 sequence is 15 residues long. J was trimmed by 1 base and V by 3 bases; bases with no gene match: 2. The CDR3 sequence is CASSEKRGGTDTQYF. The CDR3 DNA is TGTGCCAGCAGTGAAAAGCGGGGGGGCACAGATACGCAGTATTTT.

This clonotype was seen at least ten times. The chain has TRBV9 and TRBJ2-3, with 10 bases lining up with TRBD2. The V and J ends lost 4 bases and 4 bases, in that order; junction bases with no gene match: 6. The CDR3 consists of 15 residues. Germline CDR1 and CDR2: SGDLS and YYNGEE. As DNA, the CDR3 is TGTGCCAGCAGCCTCGGGACTAGCGCCGCAGATACGCAGTATTTT. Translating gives CASSLGTSAADTQYF.

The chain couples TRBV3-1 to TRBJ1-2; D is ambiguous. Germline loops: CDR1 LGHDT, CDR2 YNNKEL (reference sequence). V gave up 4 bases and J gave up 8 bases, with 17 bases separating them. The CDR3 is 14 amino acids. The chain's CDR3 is CASSRNPTAVGYTF. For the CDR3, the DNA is TGTGCCAGCAGCCGCAACCCCACGGCCGTCGGCTACACCTTC.

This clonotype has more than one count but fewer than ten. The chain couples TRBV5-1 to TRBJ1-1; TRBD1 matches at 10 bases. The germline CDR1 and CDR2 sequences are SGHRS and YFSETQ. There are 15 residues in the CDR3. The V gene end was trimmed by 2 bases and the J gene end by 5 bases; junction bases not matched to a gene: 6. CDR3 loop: CASSFGTGEETEAFF. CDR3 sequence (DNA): TGCGCCAGCAGCTTCGGGACAGGGGAAGAGACTGAAGCTTTCTTT.